The present TCR beta chain was sequenced within a study of monozygotic twins with inflammatory bowel disease. After skipping T cell sorting, the authors isolated total RNA from whole blood. Eight distinct reactions (per sample) were used to make the cDNA. Addition of UMIs with a 6-nucleotide sample barcode was achieved by template switching. TCRdb reprocessed the 5' RACE reads, with one entry per CDR3 protein and no DNA. The table lists approximately 330,000 distinct CDR3 sequences. The CDR3 totals 13 residues. Germline CDR1 and CDR2: DFQATT and SNEGSKA (reference sequence). This sequence originates from a human donor with ulcerative colitis or Crohn's disease, or a healthy co-twin of an affected twin (not recorded which). Sequencing was done on a sample of blood. The V and J genes are TRBV20-1 and TRBJ1-2. CDR3 residues: CSASSPRNYGYTF.